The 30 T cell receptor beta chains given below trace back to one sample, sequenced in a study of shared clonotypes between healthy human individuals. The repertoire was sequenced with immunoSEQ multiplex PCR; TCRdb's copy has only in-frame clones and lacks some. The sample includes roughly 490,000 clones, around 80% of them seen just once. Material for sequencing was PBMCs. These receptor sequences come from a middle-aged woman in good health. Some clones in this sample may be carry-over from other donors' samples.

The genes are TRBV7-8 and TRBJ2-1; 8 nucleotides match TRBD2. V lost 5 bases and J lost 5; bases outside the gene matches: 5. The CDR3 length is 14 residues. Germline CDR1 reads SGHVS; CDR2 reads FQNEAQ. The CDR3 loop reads CASSISGINNEQFF. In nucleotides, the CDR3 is TGTGCCAGCAGCATTAGCGGGATTAACAATGAGCAGTTCTTC.

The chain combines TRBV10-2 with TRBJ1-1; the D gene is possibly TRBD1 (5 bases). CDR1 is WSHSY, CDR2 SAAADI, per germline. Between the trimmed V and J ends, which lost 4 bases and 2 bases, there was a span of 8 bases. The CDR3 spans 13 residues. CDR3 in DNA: TGCGCCAGCAGTGCTGGGGGAAACACTGAAGCTTTCTTT. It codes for CASSAGGNTEAFF.

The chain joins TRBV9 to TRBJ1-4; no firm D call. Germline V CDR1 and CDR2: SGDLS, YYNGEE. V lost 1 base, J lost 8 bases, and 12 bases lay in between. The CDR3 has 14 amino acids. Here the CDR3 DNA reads TGTGCCAGCAGCGTATCTGGTGGTCGAGAAAAACTGTTTTTT. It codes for CASSVSGGREKLFF.

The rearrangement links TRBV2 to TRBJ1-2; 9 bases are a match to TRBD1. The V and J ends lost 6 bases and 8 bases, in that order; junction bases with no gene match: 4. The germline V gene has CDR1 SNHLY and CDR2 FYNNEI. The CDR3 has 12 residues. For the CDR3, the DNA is TGTGCCAGCAGGGGACAGGGCGGCGGCTACACCTTC. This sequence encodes CASRGQGGGYTF.

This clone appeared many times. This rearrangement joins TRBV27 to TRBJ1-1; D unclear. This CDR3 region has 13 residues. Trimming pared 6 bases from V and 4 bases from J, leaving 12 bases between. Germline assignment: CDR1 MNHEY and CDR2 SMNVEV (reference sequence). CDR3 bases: TGTGCCAGCAGACCCCCTTGGGGCACTGAAGCTTTCTTT. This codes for CASRPPWGTEAFF.

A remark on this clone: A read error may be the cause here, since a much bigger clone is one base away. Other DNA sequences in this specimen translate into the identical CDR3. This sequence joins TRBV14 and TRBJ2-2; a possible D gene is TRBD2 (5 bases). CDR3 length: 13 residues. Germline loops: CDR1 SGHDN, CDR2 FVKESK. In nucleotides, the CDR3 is TGTGCCAGCAAGGGATTGAACACCGGGGAGCTGTTTTTC. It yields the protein CASKGLNTGELFF. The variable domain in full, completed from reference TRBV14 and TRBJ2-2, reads EAGVTQFPSHSVIEKGQTVTLRCDPISGHDNLYWYRRVMGKEIKFLLHFVKESKQDESGMPNNRFLAERTGGTYSTLKVQPAELEDSGVYFCASKGLNTGELFFGEGSRLTVL.

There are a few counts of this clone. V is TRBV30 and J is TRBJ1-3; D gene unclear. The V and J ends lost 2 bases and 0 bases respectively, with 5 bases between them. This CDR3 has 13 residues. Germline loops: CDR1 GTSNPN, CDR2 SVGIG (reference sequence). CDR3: CAWSTGSGNTIYF. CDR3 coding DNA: TGTGCCTGGAGTACTGGCTCTGGAAACACCATATATTTT.

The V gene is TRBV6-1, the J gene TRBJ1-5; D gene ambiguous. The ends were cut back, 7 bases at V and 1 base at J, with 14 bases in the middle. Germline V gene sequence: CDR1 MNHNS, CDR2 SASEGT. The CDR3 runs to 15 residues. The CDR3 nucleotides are TGTGCCAGCACCGCTGGACCCCAGAGCAATCAGCCCCAGCATTTT. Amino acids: CASTAGPQSNQPQHF.

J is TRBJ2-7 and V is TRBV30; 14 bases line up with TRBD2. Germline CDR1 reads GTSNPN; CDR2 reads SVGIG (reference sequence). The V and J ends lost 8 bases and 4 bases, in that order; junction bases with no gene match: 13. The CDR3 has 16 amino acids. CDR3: CAARQEGTSGSYEQYF. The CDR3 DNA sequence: TGTGCCGCAAGACAGGAGGGGACTAGCGGGAGTTACGAGCAGTACTTC.

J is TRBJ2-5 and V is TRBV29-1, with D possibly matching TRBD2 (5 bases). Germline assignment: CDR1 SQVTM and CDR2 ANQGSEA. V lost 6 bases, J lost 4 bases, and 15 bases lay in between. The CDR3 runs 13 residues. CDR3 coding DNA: TGCAGCGTCTCCCCCGCGGGCGGAGAGACCCAGTACTTC. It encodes CSVSPAGGETQYF.

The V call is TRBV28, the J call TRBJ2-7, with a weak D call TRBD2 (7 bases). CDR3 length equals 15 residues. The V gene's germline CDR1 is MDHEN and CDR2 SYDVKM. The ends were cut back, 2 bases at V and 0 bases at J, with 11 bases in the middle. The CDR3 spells CASSLRGRGSYEQYF. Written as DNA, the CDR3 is TGTGCCAGCAGTTTAAGGGGGAGGGGCTCCTACGAGCAGTACTTC.

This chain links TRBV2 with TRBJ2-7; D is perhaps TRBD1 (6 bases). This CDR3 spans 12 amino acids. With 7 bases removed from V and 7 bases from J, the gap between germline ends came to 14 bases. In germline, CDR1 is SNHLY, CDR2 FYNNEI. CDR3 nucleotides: TGTGCCAGCACCTACAGGGTCTTGGAGCAGTACTTC. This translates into CASTYRVLEQYF. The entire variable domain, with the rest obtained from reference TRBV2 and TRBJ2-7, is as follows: EPEVTQTPSHQVTQMGQEVILRCVPISNHLYFYWYRQILGQKVEFLVSFYNNEISEKSEIFDDQFSVERPDGSNFTLKIRSTKLEDSAMYFCASTYRVLEQYFGPGTRLTVT.

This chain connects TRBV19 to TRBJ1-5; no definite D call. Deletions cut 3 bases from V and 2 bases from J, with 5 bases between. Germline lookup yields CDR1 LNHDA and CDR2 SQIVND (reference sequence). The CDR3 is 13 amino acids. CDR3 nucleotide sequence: TGTGCCAGTAGTATGTTGGGCAATCAGCCCCAGCATTTT. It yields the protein CASSMLGNQPQHF.

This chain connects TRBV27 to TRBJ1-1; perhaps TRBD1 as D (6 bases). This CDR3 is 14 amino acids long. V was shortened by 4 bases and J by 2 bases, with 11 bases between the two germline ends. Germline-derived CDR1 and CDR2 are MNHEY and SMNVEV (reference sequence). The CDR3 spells CASSSQGTNTEAFF. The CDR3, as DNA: TGTGCCAGCAGTTCCCAGGGGACCAACACTGAAGCTTTCTTT.

CDR3 loop: CATSRDGGRPTSYEQYF. CDR3 DNA sequence: TGTGCCACCAGCAGAGATGGTGGGAGACCCACTTCCTACGAGCAGTACTTC. The chain combines TRBV15 with TRBJ2-7; TRBD2 is a possible D gene (5 bases). The V end lost 0 bases, the J end lost 1 base, and 16 bases lay between the germline ends. Germline V gives CDR1 LNHNV, CDR2 YYDKDF (reference sequence). The CDR3 runs to 17 residues.

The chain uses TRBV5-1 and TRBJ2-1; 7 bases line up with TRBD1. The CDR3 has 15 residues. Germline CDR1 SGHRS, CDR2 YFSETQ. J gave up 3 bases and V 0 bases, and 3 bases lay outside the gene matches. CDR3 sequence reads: CASSLEQGHYNEQFF. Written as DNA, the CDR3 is TGCGCCAGCAGCTTGGAACAGGGGCACTACAATGAGCAGTTCTTC. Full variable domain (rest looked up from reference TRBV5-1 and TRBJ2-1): KAGVTQTPRYLIKTRGQQVTLSCSPISGHRSVSWYQQTPGQGLQFLFEYFSETQRNKGNFPGRFSGRQFSNSRSEMNVSTLELGDSALYLCASSLEQGHYNEQFFGPGTRLTVL.

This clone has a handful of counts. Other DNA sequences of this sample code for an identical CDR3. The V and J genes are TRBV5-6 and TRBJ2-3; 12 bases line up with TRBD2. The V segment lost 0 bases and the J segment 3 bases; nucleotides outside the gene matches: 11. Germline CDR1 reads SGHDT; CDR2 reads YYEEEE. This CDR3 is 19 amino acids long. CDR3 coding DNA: TGTGCCAGCAGCTTGGGCCCACCACTCCTAGCGGGAGGGACAGATACGCAGTATTTT. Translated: CASSLGPPLLAGGTDTQYF.

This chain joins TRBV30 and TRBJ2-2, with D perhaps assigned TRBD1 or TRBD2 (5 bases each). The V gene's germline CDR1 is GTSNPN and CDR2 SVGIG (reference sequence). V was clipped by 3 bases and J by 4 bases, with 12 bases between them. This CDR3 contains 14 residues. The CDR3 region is CAWRRGTGTGELFF. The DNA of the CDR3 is TGTGCCTGGAGACGGGGCACCGGCACCGGGGAGCTGTTTTTT.

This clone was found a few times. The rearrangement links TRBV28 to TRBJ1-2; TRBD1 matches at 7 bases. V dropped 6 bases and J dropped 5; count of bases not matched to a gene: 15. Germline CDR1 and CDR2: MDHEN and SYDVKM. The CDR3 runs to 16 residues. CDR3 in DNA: TGTGCCAGCAGCTTAGGAACGGACAGGTACTCTTATGGCTACACCTTC. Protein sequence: CASSLGTDRYSYGYTF.

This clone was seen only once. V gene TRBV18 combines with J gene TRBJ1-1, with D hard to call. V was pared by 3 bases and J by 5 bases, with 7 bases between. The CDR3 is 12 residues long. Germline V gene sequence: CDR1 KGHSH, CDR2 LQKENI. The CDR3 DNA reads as TGTGCCAGCTCACCCCGGGAAACTGAAGCTTTCTTT. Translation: CASSPRETEAFF.

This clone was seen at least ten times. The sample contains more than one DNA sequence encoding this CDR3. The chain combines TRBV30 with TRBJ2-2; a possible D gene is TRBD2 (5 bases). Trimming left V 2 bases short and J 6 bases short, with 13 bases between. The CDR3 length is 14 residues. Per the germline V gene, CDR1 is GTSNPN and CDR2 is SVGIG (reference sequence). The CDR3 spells CAWSSGLEAGELFF. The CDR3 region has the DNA TGTGCCTGGAGTTCAGGACTGGAGGCCGGGGAGCTGTTTTTT.

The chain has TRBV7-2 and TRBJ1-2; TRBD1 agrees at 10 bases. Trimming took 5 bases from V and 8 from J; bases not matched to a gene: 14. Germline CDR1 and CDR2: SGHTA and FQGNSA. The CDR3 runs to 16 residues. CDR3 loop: CASSLPAGQGLRGYTF. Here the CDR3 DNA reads TGTGCCAGCAGCCTCCCGGCGGGACAGGGGTTAAGGGGCTACACCTTC.

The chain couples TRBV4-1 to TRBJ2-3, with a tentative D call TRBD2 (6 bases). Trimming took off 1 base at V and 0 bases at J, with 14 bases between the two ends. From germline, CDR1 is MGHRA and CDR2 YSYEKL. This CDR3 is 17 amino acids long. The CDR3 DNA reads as TGCGCCAGCAGCCAAGGAGGGTCGGGAGCGAGCACAGATACGCAGTATTTT. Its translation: CASSQGGSGASTDTQYF.

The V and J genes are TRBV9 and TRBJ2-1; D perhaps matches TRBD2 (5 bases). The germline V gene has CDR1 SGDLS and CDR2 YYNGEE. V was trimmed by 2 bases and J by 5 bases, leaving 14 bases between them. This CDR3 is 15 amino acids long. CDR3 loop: CASSVSTSSHNEQFF. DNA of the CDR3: TGTGCCAGCAGCGTCTCAACTAGTTCCCACAATGAGCAGTTCTTC. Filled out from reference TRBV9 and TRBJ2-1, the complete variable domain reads DSGVTQTPKHLITATGQRVTLRCSPRSGDLSVYWYQQSLDQGLQFLIQYYNGEERAKGNILERFSAQQFPDLHSELNLSSLELGDSALYFCASSVSTSSHNEQFFGPGTRLTVL.

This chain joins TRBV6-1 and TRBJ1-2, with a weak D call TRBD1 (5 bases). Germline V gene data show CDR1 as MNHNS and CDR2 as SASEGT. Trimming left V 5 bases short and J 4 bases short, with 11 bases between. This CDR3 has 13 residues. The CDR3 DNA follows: TGTGCCAGCAGTCGGGGGGTTGGCTATGGCTACACCTTC. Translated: CASSRGVGYGYTF.

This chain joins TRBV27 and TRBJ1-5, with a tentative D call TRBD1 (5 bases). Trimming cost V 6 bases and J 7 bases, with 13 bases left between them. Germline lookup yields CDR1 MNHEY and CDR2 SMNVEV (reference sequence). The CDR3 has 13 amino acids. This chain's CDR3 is CASSLVTDQPQHF. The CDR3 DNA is TGTGCCAGCAGCCTGGTGACAGACCAGCCCCAGCATTTT.

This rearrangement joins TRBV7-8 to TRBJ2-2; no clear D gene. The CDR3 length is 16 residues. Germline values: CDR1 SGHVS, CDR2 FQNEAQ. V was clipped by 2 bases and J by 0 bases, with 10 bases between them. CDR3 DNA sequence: TGTGCCAGCAGCTTACGGGTAACCGCGAACACCGGGGAGCTGTTTTTT. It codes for CASSLRVTANTGELFF.

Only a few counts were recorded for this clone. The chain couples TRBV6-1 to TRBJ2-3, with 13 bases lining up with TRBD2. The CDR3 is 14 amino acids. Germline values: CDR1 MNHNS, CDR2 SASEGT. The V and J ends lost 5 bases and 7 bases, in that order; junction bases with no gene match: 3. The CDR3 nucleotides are TGTGCCAGCAGTCCGGGACTAGCGGGATATACGCAGTATTTT. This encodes CASSPGLAGYTQYF.

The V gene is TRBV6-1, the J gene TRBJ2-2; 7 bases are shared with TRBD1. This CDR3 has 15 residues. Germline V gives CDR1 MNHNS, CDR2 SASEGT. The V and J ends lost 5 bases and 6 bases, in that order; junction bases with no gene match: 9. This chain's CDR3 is CASSTQGMVSGELFF. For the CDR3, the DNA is TGTGCCAGCAGTACACAGGGGATGGTCTCCGGGGAGCTGTTTTTT.

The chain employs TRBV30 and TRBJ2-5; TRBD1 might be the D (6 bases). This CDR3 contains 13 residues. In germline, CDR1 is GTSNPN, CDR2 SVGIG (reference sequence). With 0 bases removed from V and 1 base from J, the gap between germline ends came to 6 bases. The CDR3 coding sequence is TGTGCCTGGAGTGTACAGGGCCAAGAGACCCAGTACTTC. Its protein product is CAWSVQGQETQYF.